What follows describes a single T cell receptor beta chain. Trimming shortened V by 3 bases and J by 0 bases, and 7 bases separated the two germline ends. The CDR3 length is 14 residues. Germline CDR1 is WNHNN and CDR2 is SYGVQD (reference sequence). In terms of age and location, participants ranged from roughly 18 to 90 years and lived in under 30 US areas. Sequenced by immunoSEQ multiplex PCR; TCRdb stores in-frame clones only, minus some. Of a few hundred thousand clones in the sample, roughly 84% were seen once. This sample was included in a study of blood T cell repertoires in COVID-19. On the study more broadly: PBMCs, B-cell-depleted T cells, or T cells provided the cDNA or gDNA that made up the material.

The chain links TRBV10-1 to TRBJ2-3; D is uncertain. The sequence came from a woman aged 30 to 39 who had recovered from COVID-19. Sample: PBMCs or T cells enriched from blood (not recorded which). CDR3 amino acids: CASSDGRSTDTQYF. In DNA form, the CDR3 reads TGCGCCAGCAGTGATGGCAGAAGCACAGATACGCAGTATTTT.